This T cell receptor (beta chain) was recovered during a study of blood T cell repertoires in COVID-19. Authors' analysis steps: Counts of nucleated cells, estimated from reference gene primer amplification, were obtained. The table came from immunoSEQ multiplex PCR; TCRdb's copy has only in-frame clones and leaves some out. That table furnishes V, J and clone size, whereas the DNA furnished D and trimming. The sample has roughly 670,000 clones, about 90% seen once. Germline CDR1 MNHEY, CDR2 SVGAGI. Trimming cost V 6 bases and J 4 bases; bases outside gene matches: 9. The CDR3 runs 15 residues. This clonotype originated in a woman between 18 and 30 years old with acute or convalescent COVID-19. The chain employs TRBV6-5 and TRBJ1-3, with 7 bases matching TRBD1. Sample: peripheral blood. CDR3 coding DNA: TGTGCCAGCAGCACGGACAGGATCCCGGGAAACACCATATATTTT. Its protein product is CASSTDRIPGNTIYF.